The present T cell receptor beta chain was sequenced within a study of human T cells and chemical hapten exposure. Whole-study results and caveats: Expanded TCRs were compared with controls, and the expanded TCRs formed significantly more large CDR3 similarity clusters. The immune response of these alopecia patients might not match healthy individuals'.

One entry per CDR3 protein results from TCRdb running MiXCR on the RACE reads. The repertoire includes some 250,000 distinct CDR3 sequences, roughly 7.4% of them detected once, and more than 0.95% sits in the top ten. Trimming at V came to 4 bases and at J to 5 bases, leaving 12 bases not matched to a gene. CDR1 SGHVS and CDR2 FQNEAQ come from the germline V gene. This CDR3 region has 17 residues. There are a few counts of this clonotype. Its target is unknown. The time point here: pre-sensitization, week 0. Sample treatment: therapeutic diphenylcyclopropenone sensitization with weekly scalp DPC. The chain combines TRBV7-8 with TRBJ2-1; 9 bases line up with TRBD2. This clonotype originated in a man younger than 35 with alopecia areata. Some clones in this sample may be carry-over from other donors' samples. Material: whole blood, obtained in connection with sensitization to the hapten diphenylcyclopropenone (DPC). The CDR3 protein is CASSSQPRSGGHNEQFF. In DNA form, the CDR3 reads TGTGCCAGCAGCTCCCAGCCCCGTAGCGGGGGTCACAATGAGCAGTTCTTC.